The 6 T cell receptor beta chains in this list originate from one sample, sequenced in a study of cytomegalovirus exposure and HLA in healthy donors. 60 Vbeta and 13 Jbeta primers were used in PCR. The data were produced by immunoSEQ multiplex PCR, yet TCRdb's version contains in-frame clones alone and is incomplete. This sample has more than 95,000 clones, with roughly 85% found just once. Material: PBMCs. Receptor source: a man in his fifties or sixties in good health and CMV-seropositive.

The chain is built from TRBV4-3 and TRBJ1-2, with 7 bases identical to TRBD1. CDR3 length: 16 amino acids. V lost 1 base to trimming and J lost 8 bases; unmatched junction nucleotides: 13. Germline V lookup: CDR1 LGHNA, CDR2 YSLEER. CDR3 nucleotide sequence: TGCGCCAGCAGCCAAGGCTTGGTTGTGACAGGGTACGGCTACACCTTC. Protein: CASSQGLVVTGYGYTF.

The CDR3 DNA reads TGTGCCAGCAGTTCGAGCGGGGGGATACACGAGCAGTACTTC. It translates to CASSSSGGIHEQYF. The gene calls are TRBV7-9 and TRBJ2-7; 9 bases map to TRBD2. This CDR3 region has 14 residues. CDR1 SEHNR and CDR2 FQNEAQ come from the germline V gene (reference sequence). The V segment lost 6 bases and the J segment 5 bases; nucleotides outside the gene matches: 8.

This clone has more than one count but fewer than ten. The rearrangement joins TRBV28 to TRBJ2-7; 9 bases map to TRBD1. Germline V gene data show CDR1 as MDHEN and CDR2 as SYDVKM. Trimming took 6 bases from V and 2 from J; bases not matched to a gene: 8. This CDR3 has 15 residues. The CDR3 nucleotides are TGTGCCAGCAGAATAGGGGGACAGGGTACCTACGAGCAGTACTTC. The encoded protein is CASRIGGQGTYEQYF. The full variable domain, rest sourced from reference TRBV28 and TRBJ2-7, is DVKVTQSSRYLVKRTGEKVFLECVQDMDHENMFWYRQDPGLGLRLIYFSYDVKMKEKGDIPEGYSVSREKKERFSLILESASTNQTSMYLCASRIGGQGTYEQYFGPGTRLTVT.

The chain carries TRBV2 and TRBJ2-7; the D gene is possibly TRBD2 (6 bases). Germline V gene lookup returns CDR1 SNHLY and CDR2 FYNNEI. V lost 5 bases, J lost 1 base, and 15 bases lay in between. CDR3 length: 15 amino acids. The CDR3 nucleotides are TGTGCCAGCAGTAAAGGGGCGGGGCCATCCTACGAGCAGTACTTC. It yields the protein CASSKGAGPSYEQYF.

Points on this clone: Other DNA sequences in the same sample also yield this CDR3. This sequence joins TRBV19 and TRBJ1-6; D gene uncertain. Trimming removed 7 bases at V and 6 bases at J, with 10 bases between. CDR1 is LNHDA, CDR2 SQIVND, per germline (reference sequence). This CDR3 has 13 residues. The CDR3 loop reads CASMGILNSPLHF. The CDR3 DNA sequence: TGTGCCAGTATGGGCATTCTTAATTCACCCCTCCACTTT.

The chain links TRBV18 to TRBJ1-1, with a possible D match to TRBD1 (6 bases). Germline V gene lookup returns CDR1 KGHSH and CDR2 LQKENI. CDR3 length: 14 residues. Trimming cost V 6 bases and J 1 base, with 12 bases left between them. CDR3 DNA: TGTGCCAGCTCCCTCGGACAGCAGAACACTGAAGCTTTCTTT. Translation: CASSLGQQNTEAFF. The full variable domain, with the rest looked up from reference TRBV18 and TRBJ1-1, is NAGVMQNPRHLVRRRGQEARLRCSPMKGHSHVYWYRQLPEEGLKFMVYLQKENIIDESGMPKERFSAEFPKEGPSILRIQQVVRGDSAAYFCASSLGQQNTEAFFGQGTRLTVV.